The text below deals with one T cell receptor (beta chain). Its antigen remains unknown. This specimen comes from a study of OX40 agonist ivuxolimab in advanced cancers. About the research overall: With ivuxolimab, an agonistic anti-OX40 (CD134) antibody, patients were treated.

V was pared by 3 bases and J by 5 bases, with 9 bases of the junction left unmatched. CDR1 MNHEY and CDR2 SVGAGI come from the germline V gene. This CDR3 comprises 15 residues. Libraries were prepared by immunoSEQ multiplex PCR; TCRdb keeps only in-frame clonotypes and omits some of them. The sample carries around 87,000 clones, around 94% recorded once. Findings of the study overall: The authors also found low normalized T-cell clonal expansion in some nonresponders. Partial responders dosed at 0.1-3.0 mg/kg displayed clonal expansion ranking among the lowest.

The starting material was CD4+ or CD8+ T cells sorted from blood, obtained in a trial of the OX40 agonist ivuxolimab. The gene calls are TRBV6-5 and TRBJ2-5; 7 positions agree with TRBD2. The clonotype originates from an adult with an advanced solid tumor such as melanoma, head and neck, liver or kidney cancer. In DNA, the CDR3 is TGTGCCAGCAGTTATGGGGGAGGGCCTGAGGAGACCCAGTACTTC. Amino acid sequence: CASSYGGGPEETQYF.